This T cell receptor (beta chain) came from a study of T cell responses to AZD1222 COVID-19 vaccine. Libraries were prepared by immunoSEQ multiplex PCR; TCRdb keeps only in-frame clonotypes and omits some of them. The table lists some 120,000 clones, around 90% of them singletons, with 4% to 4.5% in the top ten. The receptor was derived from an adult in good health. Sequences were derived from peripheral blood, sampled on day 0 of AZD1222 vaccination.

CDR3 loop: CASSPTGTGGLYSGNTIYF. DNA for the CDR3: TGTGCCAGCAGCCCCACCGGGACAGGGGGTTTATACTCTGGAAACACCATATATTTT. This rearrangement joins TRBV3-1 (or the pseudogene TRBV3-2) to TRBJ1-3, with TRBD1 matching 11 bases. This CDR3 region has 19 residues. Per germline, CDR1 LGHDT and CDR2 YNNKEL (reference sequence). V gave up 4 bases and J gave up 0 bases; unmatched junction bases: 11.